This entry features one TCR beta chain sequence. The data originate from a study of blood T cell repertoires in COVID-19. Background on the study: Acute and convalescent COVID-19 samples came from the United States, Italy and Spain. PBMCs, B-cell-depleted T cells, or T cells were the source of the cDNA or gDNA that made up the material.

Per the original data handling: Cell counts per sample came from amplifying reference gene primers. TCRdb's table, derived via immunoSEQ multiplex PCR, lists solely in-frame clones and lacks some. V, J and clone size reflect that table, while D and trimming were determined from the DNA. The sample contains 200,000 or so clones, approximately 92% of which appear only once. Participant age was roughly 18 to 90 years, and participants resided in around 24 US areas. The sequence was obtained from a woman aged 40 to 50 with acute COVID-19. The sample taken for sequencing was PBMCs or T cells enriched from blood (not recorded which).

Here the CDR3 DNA reads TGTGCCAGCAGCTTGATTGGGACAGGGGCCTTGAACTATGGCTACACCTTC. It encodes CASSLIGTGALNYGYTF. V gene TRBV5-6 combines with J gene TRBJ1-2; 10 bases map to TRBD1. The V gene end was trimmed by 1 base and the J gene end by 2 bases; junction bases not matched to a gene: 8. CDR1 and CDR2 (germline): SGHDT, YYEEEE. The CDR3 contains 17 residues.